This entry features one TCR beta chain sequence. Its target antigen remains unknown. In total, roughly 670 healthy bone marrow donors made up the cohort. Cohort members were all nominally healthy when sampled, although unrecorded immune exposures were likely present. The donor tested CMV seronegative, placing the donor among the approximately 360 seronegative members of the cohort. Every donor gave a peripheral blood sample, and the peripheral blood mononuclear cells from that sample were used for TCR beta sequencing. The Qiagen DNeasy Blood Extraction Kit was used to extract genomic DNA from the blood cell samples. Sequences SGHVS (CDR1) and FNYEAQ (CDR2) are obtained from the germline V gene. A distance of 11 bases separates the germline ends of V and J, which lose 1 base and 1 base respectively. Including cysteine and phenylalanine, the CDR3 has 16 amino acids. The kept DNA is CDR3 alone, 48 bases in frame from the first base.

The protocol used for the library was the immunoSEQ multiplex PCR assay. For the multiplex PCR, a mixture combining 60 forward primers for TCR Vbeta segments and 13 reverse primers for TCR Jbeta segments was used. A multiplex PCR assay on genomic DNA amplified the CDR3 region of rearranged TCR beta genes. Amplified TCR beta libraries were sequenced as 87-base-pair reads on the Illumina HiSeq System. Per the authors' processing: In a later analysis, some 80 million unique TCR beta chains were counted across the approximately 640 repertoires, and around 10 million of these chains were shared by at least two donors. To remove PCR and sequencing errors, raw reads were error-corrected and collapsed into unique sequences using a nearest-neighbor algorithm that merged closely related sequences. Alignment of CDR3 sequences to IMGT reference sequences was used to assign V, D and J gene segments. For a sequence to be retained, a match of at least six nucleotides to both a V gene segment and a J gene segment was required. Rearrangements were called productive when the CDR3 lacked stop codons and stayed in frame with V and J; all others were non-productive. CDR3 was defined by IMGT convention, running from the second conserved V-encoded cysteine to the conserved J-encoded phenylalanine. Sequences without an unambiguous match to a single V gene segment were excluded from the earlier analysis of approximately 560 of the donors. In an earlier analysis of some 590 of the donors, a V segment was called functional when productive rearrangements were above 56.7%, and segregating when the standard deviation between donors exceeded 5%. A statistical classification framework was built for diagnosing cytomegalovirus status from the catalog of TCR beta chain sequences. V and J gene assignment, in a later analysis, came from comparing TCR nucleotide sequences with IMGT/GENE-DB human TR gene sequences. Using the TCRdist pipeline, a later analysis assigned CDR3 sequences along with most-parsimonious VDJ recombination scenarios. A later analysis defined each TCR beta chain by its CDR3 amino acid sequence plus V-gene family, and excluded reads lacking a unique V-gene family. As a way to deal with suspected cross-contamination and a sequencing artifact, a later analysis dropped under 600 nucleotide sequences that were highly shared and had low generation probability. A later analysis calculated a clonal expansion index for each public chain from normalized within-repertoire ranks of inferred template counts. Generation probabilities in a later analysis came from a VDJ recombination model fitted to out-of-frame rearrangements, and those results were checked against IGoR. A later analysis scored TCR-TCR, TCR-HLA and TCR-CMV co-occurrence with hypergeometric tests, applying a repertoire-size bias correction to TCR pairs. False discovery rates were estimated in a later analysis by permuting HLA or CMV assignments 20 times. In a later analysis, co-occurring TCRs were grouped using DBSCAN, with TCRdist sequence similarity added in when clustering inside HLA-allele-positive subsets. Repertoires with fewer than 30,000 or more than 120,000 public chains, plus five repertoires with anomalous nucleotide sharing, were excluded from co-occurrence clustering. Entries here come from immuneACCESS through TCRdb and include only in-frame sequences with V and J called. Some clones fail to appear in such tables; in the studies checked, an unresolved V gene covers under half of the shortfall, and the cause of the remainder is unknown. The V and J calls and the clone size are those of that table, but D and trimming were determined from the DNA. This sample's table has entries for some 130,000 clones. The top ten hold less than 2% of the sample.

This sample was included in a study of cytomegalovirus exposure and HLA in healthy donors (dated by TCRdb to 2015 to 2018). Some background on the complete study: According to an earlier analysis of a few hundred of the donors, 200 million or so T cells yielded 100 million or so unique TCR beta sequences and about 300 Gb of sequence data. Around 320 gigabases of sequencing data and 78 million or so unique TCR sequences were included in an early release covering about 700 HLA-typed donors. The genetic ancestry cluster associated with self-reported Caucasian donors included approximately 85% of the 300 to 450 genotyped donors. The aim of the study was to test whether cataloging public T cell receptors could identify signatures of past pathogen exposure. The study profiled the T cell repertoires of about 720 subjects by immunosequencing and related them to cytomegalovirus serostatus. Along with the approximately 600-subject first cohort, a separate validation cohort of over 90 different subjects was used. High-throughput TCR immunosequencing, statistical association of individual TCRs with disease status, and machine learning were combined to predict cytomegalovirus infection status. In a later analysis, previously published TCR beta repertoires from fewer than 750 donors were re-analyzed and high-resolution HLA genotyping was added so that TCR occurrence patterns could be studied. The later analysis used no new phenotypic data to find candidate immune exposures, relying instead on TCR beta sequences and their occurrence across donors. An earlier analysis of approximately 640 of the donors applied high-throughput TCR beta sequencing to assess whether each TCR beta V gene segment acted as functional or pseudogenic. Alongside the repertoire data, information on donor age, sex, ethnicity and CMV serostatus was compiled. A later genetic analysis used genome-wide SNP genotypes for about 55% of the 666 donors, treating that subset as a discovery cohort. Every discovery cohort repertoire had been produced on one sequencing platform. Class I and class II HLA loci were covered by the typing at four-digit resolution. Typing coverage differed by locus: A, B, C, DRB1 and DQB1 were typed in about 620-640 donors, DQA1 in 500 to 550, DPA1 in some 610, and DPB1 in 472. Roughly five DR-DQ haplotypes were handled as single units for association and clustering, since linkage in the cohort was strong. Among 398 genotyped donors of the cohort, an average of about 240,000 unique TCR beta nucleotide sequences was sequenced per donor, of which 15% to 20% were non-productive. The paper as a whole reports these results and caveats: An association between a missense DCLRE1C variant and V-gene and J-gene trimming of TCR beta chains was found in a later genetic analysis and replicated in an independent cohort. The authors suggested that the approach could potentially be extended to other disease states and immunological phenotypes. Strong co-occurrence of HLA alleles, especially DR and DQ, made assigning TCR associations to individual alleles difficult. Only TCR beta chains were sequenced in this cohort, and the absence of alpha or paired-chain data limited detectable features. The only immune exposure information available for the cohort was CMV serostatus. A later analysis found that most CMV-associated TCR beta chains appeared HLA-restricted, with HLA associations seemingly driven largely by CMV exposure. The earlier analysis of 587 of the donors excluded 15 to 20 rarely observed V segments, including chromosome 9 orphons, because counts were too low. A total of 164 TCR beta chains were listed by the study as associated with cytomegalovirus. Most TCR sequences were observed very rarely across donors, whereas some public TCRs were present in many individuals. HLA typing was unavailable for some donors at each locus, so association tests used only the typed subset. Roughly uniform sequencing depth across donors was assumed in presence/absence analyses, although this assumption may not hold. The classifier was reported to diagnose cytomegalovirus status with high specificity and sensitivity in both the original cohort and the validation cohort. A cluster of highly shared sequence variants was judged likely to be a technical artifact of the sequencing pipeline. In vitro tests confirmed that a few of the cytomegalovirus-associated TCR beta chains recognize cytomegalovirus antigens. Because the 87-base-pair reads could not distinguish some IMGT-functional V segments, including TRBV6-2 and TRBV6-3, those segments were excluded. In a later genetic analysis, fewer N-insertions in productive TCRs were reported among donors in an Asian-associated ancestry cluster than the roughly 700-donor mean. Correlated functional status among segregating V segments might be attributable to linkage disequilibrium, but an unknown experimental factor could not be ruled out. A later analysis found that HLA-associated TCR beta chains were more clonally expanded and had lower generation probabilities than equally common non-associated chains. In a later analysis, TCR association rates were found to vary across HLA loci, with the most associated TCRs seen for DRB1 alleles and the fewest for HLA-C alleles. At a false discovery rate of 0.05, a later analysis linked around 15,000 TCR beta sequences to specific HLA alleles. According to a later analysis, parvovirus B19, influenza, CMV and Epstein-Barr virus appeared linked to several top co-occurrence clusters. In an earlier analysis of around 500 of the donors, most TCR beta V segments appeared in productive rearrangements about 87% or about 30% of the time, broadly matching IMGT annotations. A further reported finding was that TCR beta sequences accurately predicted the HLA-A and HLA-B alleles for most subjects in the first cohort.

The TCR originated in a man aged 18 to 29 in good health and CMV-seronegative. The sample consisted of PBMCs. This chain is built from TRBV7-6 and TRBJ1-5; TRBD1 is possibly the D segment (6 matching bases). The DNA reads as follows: TGTGCCAGCAGCTTAGGGCAGGGGCGGAGCAATCAGCCCCAGCATTTT. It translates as CASSLGQGRSNQPQHF.